This T cell receptor beta chain was found in a study of blood T cell repertoires in COVID-19. About the research overall: T cells, B-cell-depleted T cells, or PBMCs provided the cDNA or gDNA that served as material.

Original processing notes: Nucleated cell counts were estimated from reference gene primer amplification. Sequenced by immunoSEQ multiplex PCR; TCRdb stores in-frame clones only, minus some. V and J calls and clone size follow that table, whereas D and trimming were derived from the DNA. Among 75,000 to 100,000 clones listed, about 83% were seen once. The germline V gene encodes CDR1 SGHRS and CDR2 YFSETQ. The CDR3 length is 13 residues. Trimming removed 2 bases from V and 6 bases from J, with 11 bases in between. The chain uses TRBV5-1 and TRBJ1-2, with a weak D call TRBD1 (5 bases). The sequence derives from a human donor in a cohort sampled during active COVID-19. Specimen: peripheral blood. Written as DNA, the CDR3 is TGCGCCAGCAGCTTCGGCAGGGCCGATGGCTACACCTTC. Translating it yields CASSFGRADGYTF.